This entry lists 26 T cell receptor beta chains sequenced from one sample in a study of T cell responses to AZD1222 COVID-19 vaccine. Produced via immunoSEQ multiplex PCR; TCRdb's table is partial and in-frame only. This sample has about 100,000 clones, with around 90% found just once. Sequenced here: peripheral blood, sampled on day 0 of AZD1222 vaccination. The receptor source for this set is an adult in good health.

A single count supports this clone. CDR3 loop: CASSLVSGLQETQYF. The CDR3 coding sequence is TGTGCCAGCAGCTTAGTTAGCGGACTTCAAGAGACCCAGTACTTC. The chain couples TRBV7-2 to TRBJ2-5, with D maybe TRBD2 (6 bases). Germline CDR1 is SGHTA and CDR2 is FQGNSA. The ends were cut back, 1 base at V and 2 bases at J, with 11 bases in the middle. The length of the CDR3 is 15 residues.

The chain links TRBV19 to TRBJ1-4; D call uncertain. V lost 8 bases, J lost 7 bases, and 14 bases lay in between. This CDR3 comprises 13 residues. The V gene's germline CDR1 is LNHDA and CDR2 SQIVND (reference sequence). The CDR3 DNA sequence: TGTGCCAGTGCACTTTCGACCGGTGAAAAACTGTTTTTT. It translates to CASALSTGEKLFF.

The chain is built from TRBV19 and TRBJ1-3, with D hard to call. Between the trimmed V and J ends, which lost 3 bases and 0 bases, there was a span of 12 bases. CDR1 and CDR2 (germline): LNHDA, SQIVND (reference sequence). CDR3 length: 16 amino acids. CDR3 nucleotide sequence: TGTGCCAGTAGTATTGAAAGACTGCGCTCTGGAAACACCATATATTTT. Its protein product is CASSIERLRSGNTIYF.

The chain couples TRBV28 to TRBJ1-6; 7 bases line up with TRBD1. This CDR3 has 16 amino acids. The germline V gene encodes CDR1 MDHEN and CDR2 SYDVKM. V lost 6 bases to trimming and J lost 6 bases; unmatched junction nucleotides: 11. CDR3 in DNA: TGTGCCAGCAGAGGCCCAGGGGGGGGACGTAATTCACCCCTCCACTTT. Translating gives CASRGPGGGRNSPLHF.

V and J are TRBV4-2 and TRBJ1-1, with D uncertain. The CDR3 totals 13 residues. Looked up from germline, CDR1 is LGHNA and CDR2 is YNFKEQ. Trimming cost V 4 bases and J 0 bases, with 6 bases left between them. This CDR3 reads CASSLAMNTEAFF. The CDR3, as DNA: TGTGCCAGCAGCCTAGCAATGAACACTGAAGCTTTCTTT.

The chain carries TRBV11-2 and TRBJ1-1, with TRBD1 matching 8 bases. The V gene's germline CDR1 is SGHAT and CDR2 FQNNGV. The CDR3 covers 15 residues. With V trimmed by 0 bases and J by 4 bases, 4 bases remained unmatched. CDR3 sequence (DNA): TGTGCCAGCAGCTTAGATCTTACAGGGGGCACTGAAGCTTTCTTT. It is translated as CASSLDLTGGTEAFF.

J is TRBJ1-1 and V is TRBV29-1; D might be TRBD1 (5 bases). The CDR3 runs 14 residues. In germline, CDR1 is SQVTM, CDR2 ANQGSEA. V was shortened by 2 bases and J by 5 bases, with 15 bases between the two germline ends. The CDR3 DNA reads TGCAGCGTTGAACGAACAGGCGAGGGGACTGAAGCTTTCTTT. Its translation is CSVERTGEGTEAFF.

The rearrangement uses TRBV19 and TRBJ2-2; 8 bases are a match to TRBD1. The CDR3 contains 15 residues. CDR1 and CDR2 (germline): LNHDA, SQIVND (reference sequence). V lost 7 bases to trimming and J lost 3 bases; unmatched junction nucleotides: 7. For the CDR3, the DNA is TGTGCCAGTACTAAGGACAGGGCTTACACCGGGGAGCTGTTTTTT. Translated: CASTKDRAYTGELFF.

The chain joins TRBV25-1 to TRBJ1-5; D ambiguous. This CDR3 region has 13 residues. Trimming removed 4 bases from V and 3 bases from J, with 7 bases in between. Germline V CDR1 and CDR2: MGHDK, SYGVNS. The chain's CDR3 is CASSGRYNQPQHF. The CDR3, as DNA: TGTGCCAGCAGTGGCAGATACAATCAGCCCCAGCATTTT.

This chain joins TRBV29-1 and TRBJ1-2, with TRBD1 matching over 10 bases. Germline values: CDR1 SQVTM, CDR2 ANQGSEA. V was pared by 1 base and J by 13 bases, with 9 bases of the junction left unmatched. The CDR3 loop spans 13 amino acids. As DNA, the CDR3 is TGCAGCGTTGAAGGTGGGACAGGGGACGCTGGCACCTTC. Translated, it gives CSVEGGTGDAGTF.

This chain connects TRBV3-1 (or the pseudogene TRBV3-2) to TRBJ2-3; perhaps TRBD1 as D (5 bases). Germline CDR1 and CDR2: LGHDT and YNNKEL (reference sequence). V lost 1 base and J lost 3, with 11 bases in between. The CDR3 runs to 15 residues. The CDR3 DNA is TGTGCCAGCAGCCAAGTCGCCAGGGCTACAGATACGCAGTATTTT. It yields the protein CASSQVARATDTQYF.

The J gene is TRBJ1-2, the V gene TRBV6-5; perhaps TRBD1 as D (5 bases). Per the germline V gene, CDR1 is MNHEY and CDR2 is SVGAGI. The CDR3 loop spans 14 amino acids. The ends were cut back, 6 bases at V and 3 bases at J, with 14 bases in the middle. The CDR3 region is CASRRGAGYYGYTF. CDR3 sequence (DNA): TGTGCCAGCAGGCGCGGGGCAGGATACTATGGCTACACCTTC.

V gene TRBV15 combines with J gene TRBJ2-1, with D hard to call. Trimming took 6 bases from V and 0 from J, leaving 9 bases between them. Germline V lookup: CDR1 LNHNV, CDR2 YYDKDF (reference sequence). The CDR3 consists of 14 residues. CDR3 protein: CATSEVSSYNEQFF. The CDR3 nucleotides are TGTGCCACCAGTGAAGTAAGCTCCTACAATGAGCAGTTCTTC.

The chain links TRBV5-1 to TRBJ2-1; 11 positions match TRBD2. The CDR3 is made up of 18 amino acids. Germline CDR1 is SGHRS and CDR2 is YFSETQ. The J segment lost 6 bases and the V segment lost 3 bases, leaving 14 bases of the junction unmatched. CDR3 DNA: TGCGCCAGCAGCTCGGGTCTGCTAGCGGGGGGCGACCTCAATGAGCAGTTCTTC. Protein sequence: CASSSGLLAGGDLNEQFF.

This sequence joins TRBV19 and TRBJ2-7; TRBD1 matches 10 bases. This CDR3 has 15 amino acids. After removal of 5 bases from V and 5 bases from J, the junction contained 9 bases not matched to a gene. Germline loops: CDR1 LNHDA, CDR2 SQIVND (reference sequence). The CDR3 region is CASSWPGQGVDEQYF. Here the CDR3 DNA reads TGTGCCAGTAGTTGGCCCGGACAGGGGGTGGACGAGCAGTACTTC.

The V gene is TRBV9, the J gene TRBJ2-1, with 10 bases lining up with TRBD2. This CDR3 spans 17 amino acids. Germline V gene lookup returns CDR1 SGDLS and CDR2 YYNGEE. Trimming at V came to 2 bases and at J to 6 bases, leaving 11 bases not matched to a gene. The CDR3 sequence is CASSVQPSGGYRNEQFF. The CDR3, as DNA: TGTGCCAGCAGCGTTCAGCCTAGCGGGGGATACCGCAATGAGCAGTTCTTC. The variable domain in full, completed from reference TRBV9 and TRBJ2-1, reads DSGVTQTPKHLITATGQRVTLRCSPRSGDLSVYWYQQSLDQGLQFLIQYYNGEERAKGNILERFSAQQFPDLHSELNLSSLELGDSALYFCASSVQPSGGYRNEQFFGPGTRLTVL.

This clone was seen just once. The rearrangement uses TRBV6-5 and TRBJ1-6; D might be TRBD1 (6 bases). This CDR3 is built from 14 residues. Trimming took 8 bases from V and 5 from J, leaving 13 bases between them. Germline loops: CDR1 MNHEY, CDR2 SVGAGI. The CDR3, as DNA: TGTGCCAGCGCAATAGGGGGAGATAATTCACCCCTCCACTTT. Translating gives CASAIGGDNSPLHF.

This chain uses TRBV19 with TRBJ1-1; D gene uncertain. With 4 bases removed from V and 1 base from J, the gap between germline ends came to 7 bases. CDR1 is LNHDA and CDR2 is SQIVND in the germline V gene (reference sequence). The CDR3 spans 13 residues. The DNA of the CDR3 is TGTGCCAGTAGTAGTCGGGAGAACACTGAAGCTTTCTTT. Translation: CASSSRENTEAFF.

The chain carries TRBV7-2 and TRBJ2-7; TRBD1 might be the D (6 bases). Germline CDR1 is SGHTA and CDR2 is FQGNSA. This CDR3 comprises 18 residues. The germline V and J ends were trimmed by 5 bases and 4 bases, with 27 bases remaining between them. The CDR3 region is CASSLEGQAPALLYEQYF. The CDR3 bases are TGTGCCAGCAGCCTAGAGGGACAAGCCCCAGCCCTCTTATACGAGCAGTACTTC. Full variable domain (missing parts from reference TRBV7-2 and TRBJ2-7): GAGVSQSPSNKVTEKGKDVELRCDPISGHTALYWYRQSLGQGLEFLIYFQGNSAPDKSGLPSDRFSAERTGGSVSTLTIQRTQQEDSAVYLCASSLEGQAPALLYEQYFGPGTRLTVT.

This sequence joins TRBV12-5 and TRBJ1-2; TRBD1 agrees at 7 bases. This CDR3 is 14 amino acids long. In germline, CDR1 is LGHNT, CDR2 FRNRAP. With V trimmed by 1 base and J by 5 bases, 4 bases remained unmatched. The CDR3 is CASGLGQGAYGYTF. CDR3 sequence (DNA): TGTGCTAGTGGTTTGGGACAGGGAGCATATGGCTACACCTTC.

The V gene is TRBV7-2, the J gene TRBJ1-1; 7 bases fit TRBD1. Losses at the gene ends were 11 bases for V and 4 bases for J; bases not matched to a gene: 4. From germline, CDR1 is SGHTA and CDR2 FQGNSA. The CDR3 is made up of 11 amino acids. The CDR3 DNA reads TGTGCCTCCACAGGGGTCACTGAAGCTTTCTTT. It codes for CASTGVTEAFF.

This sequence joins TRBV7-2 and TRBJ1-6, with D unclear. Germline lookup yields CDR1 SGHTA and CDR2 FQGNSA. The CDR3 totals 15 residues. V lost 3 bases and J lost 5, with 11 bases in between. CDR3 in DNA: TGTGCCAGCAGCTTTCTTCGGGCAAATAATTCACCCCTCCACTTT. Its protein is CASSFLRANNSPLHF.

The chain joins TRBV5-4 to TRBJ1-4; TRBD1 aligns across 7 bases. Looked up from germline, CDR1 is SGHNT and CDR2 is YYREEE (reference sequence). The CDR3 sequence is 17 residues long. V was pared by 4 bases and J by 1 base, with 10 bases of the junction left unmatched. This chain's CDR3 is CASSLNTGAITNEKLFF. The CDR3 coding sequence is TGTGCCAGCAGCCTAAATACAGGGGCGATAACTAATGAAAAACTGTTTTTT.

The chain employs TRBV5-6 and TRBJ1-2; TRBD1 agrees at 7 bases. The CDR3 extends over 15 amino acids. Unmatched junction bases numbered 12, after V lost 4 bases and J lost 6 bases. Per germline, CDR1 SGHDT and CDR2 YYEEEE. The chain's CDR3 is CASSGPDRPLNGYTF. CDR3 DNA sequence: TGTGCCAGCAGCGGGCCGGACAGGCCTCTAAATGGCTACACCTTC.

The V and J genes are TRBV27 and TRBJ1-1; maybe TRBD1 (6 bases). CDR1 and CDR2 (germline): MNHEY, SMNVEV (reference sequence). With 5 bases removed from V and 5 bases from J, the gap between germline ends came to 12 bases. This CDR3 is 13 amino acids long. CDR3 nucleotides: TGTGCCAGCAGTCTGACTAGGGGGACTGAAGCTTTCTTT. This translates into CASSLTRGTEAFF.

The genes are TRBV19 and TRBJ1-2; TRBD1 aligns across 9 bases. Germline CDR1 reads LNHDA; CDR2 reads SQIVND (reference sequence). The CDR3 has 17 residues. Trimming cost V 2 bases and J 5 bases; bases outside gene matches: 12. The CDR3 DNA sequence: TGTGCCAGTAGTATACAGGGGACAGGGTGGTTTCAGTATGGCTACACCTTC. Amino acids: CASSIQGTGWFQYGYTF.